This T cell receptor (beta chain) was recovered during a study of blood T cell repertoires in COVID-19. Germline V gene data show CDR1 as SQVTM and CDR2 as ANQGSEA. The CDR3 length is 11 residues. Trimming removed 7 bases from V and 7 bases from J; junction bases left unmatched: 7. Cohort 3 donors counted as recovered after two negative PCRs, clearance, or resolved symptoms. In the original workflow: Amplified reference gene primers provided the basis for estimating nucleated cell counts. Profiling relied on immunoSEQ multiplex PCR, and the TCRdb table lists in-frame clones only, not all of them. Clonal size and the V and J genes are those of that table, whereas D and trimming came from the DNA. This table has 250,000 or so clones, 75% to 90% appearing once.

This TCR was sampled from a woman aged 50 to 65 who had recovered from COVID-19. The sequencing sample was made of PBMCs or T cells enriched from blood (not recorded which). The V and J genes are TRBV29-1 and TRBJ2-7; 7 bases are shared with TRBD2. The CDR3 sequence: CSAAGTTEQYF. The DNA for the CDR3 is TGCAGCGCGGCCGGGACTACAGAGCAGTACTTC.